These T cell receptor beta chains were read from a single sample in a study of cytomegalovirus exposure and HLA in healthy donors. Generated by immunoSEQ multiplex PCR, the TCRdb table keeps only in-frame clones and is missing some. The sample records about 130,000 clones, roughly 80% being singletons. Sequencing was performed on PBMCs. These receptors came from a male donor in good health and CMV-seropositive. CDR3s include the opening cysteine and the closing phenylalanine or tryptophan. The D gene is left open where the match is weak. Rows may omit the clone size; those that give it use once, few, many or a size class.

abundance: -
v_gene: TRBV9
d_gene: -
len: 15
j_gene: TRBJ2-3
CDR3aa: CASSDEGVAADTQYF
CDR3nt: TGTGCCAGCAGCGACGAGGGAGTGGCGGCAGATACGCAGTATTTT

abundance: -
v_gene: TRBV5-4
d_gene: -
len: 15
j_gene: TRBJ1-3
CDR3aa: CASSLGLSSGNTIYF
CDR3nt: TGTGCCAGCAGCCTGGGCCTGAGCTCTGGAAACACCATATATTTT

abundance: many
v_gene: TRBV15
d_gene: -
len: 13
j_gene: TRBJ1-2
CDR3aa: CATSSGTSYGYTF
CDR3nt: TGTGCCACCAGCTCGGGGACATCATATGGCTACACCTTC

abundance: once
v_gene: TRBV28
d_gene: TRBD2
len: 16
j_gene: TRBJ2-4
CDR3aa: CASSLSGRGAKNIQYF
CDR3nt: TGTGCCAGCAGTTTGTCAGGGAGGGGAGCCAAAAACATTCAGTACTTC

abundance: -
v_gene: TRBV19
d_gene: -
len: 18
j_gene: TRBJ1-5
CDR3aa: CASSIRSGPVWGNQPQHF
CDR3nt: TGTGCCAGTAGTATTCGTTCAGGGCCAGTGTGGGGCAATCAGCCCCAGCATTTT

abundance: -
v_gene: TRBV19
d_gene: -
len: 14
j_gene: TRBJ1-4
CDR3aa: CATRMRGINEKLFF
CDR3nt: TGTGCCACCAGAATGCGGGGTATTAATGAAAAACTGTTTTTT

abundance: few
v_gene: TRBV27
d_gene: TRBD1
len: 13
j_gene: TRBJ2-5
CDR3aa: CASSSGQGGTQYF
CDR3nt: TGTGCCAGCAGTTCGGGACAGGGGGGGACCCAGTACTTC

abundance: -
v_gene: TRBV28
d_gene: TRBD1
len: 14
j_gene: TRBJ2-7
CDR3aa: CASSPWDRGYEQYF
CDR3nt: TGTGCCAGCAGCCCTTGGGACAGGGGCTACGAGCAGTACTTC

abundance: -
v_gene: TRBV27
d_gene: -
len: 14
j_gene: TRBJ2-5
CDR3aa: CASSQGDYQETQYF
CDR3nt: TGTGCCAGCAGTCAAGGGGACTACCAAGAGACCCAGTACTTC

abundance: -
v_gene: TRBV10-3
d_gene: TRBD2
len: 11
j_gene: TRBJ2-3
CDR3aa: CAISPGGAQYF
CDR3nt: TGTGCCATCAGCCCGGGGGGTGCGCAGTATTTT

abundance: once
v_gene: TRBV11-1
d_gene: TRBD2
len: 15
j_gene: TRBJ2-7
CDR3aa: CASSQRTSGSYEQYF
CDR3nt: TGTGCCAGCAGCCAACGGACTAGCGGGAGCTACGAGCAGTACTTC

abundance: -
v_gene: TRBV6-1
d_gene: TRBD1
len: 14
j_gene: TRBJ2-7
CDR3aa: CASRMGQGTYEQYF
CDR3nt: TGTGCCAGCAGGATGGGACAGGGGACCTACGAGCAGTACTTC

abundance: -
v_gene: TRBV18
d_gene: TRBD2
len: 16
j_gene: TRBJ2-1
CDR3aa: CASSPRGSSGIDEQFF
CDR3nt: TGTGCCAGCTCACCCCGGGGTTCCAGCGGGATCGATGAGCAGTTCTTC

abundance: -
v_gene: TRBV7-7
d_gene: -
len: 15
j_gene: TRBJ2-7
CDR3aa: CASSLVDRRPYEQYF
CDR3nt: TGTGCTAGCAGCTTAGTTGACAGGCGCCCTTACGAGCAGTACTTC